Here is one T cell receptor beta chain with its context. Its specificity is not known. The source of the sample is a study of T cell responses to AZD1222 COVID-19 vaccine. General study points: Mapped onto spike, vaccine-associated CD4 TCRs spanned it and were dominant at 160-218 and 743-854. Clonal diversity was possibly underestimated; the donors were predominantly white British and more often female. Repertoires were sampled only after the peak T cell response. Reportedly, nearly half the spike-specific TCRs target unmutated variant regions.

Method: immunoSEQ multiplex PCR; TCRdb's copy keeps in-frame clones and lacks some. The table includes about 150,000 clones, 80% to 90% detected once. The trim removed 4 bases at V and 2 bases at J, leaving 14 bases unmatched. The CDR3 runs 19 residues. Per the germline V gene, CDR1 is LGHDT and CDR2 is YNNKEL (reference sequence). The V and J genes are TRBV3-1 (or the pseudogene TRBV3-2) and TRBJ2-3, with TRBD2 matching over 11 bases. This receptor was obtained from an adult in good health. The sample in question was peripheral blood, obtained on day 0 of AZD1222 vaccination. The CDR3 sequence: CASSLRGIIAGGFTDTQYF. As DNA, the CDR3 is TGTGCCAGCAGCCTAAGAGGGATAATAGCGGGGGGGTTCACAGATACGCAGTATTTT.